The clone carrying this T cell receptor (beta chain) has a count of ten or more. Its cognate antigen is unknown. The data were obtained in a study of breast tumors, draining lymph nodes, adjacent tissues. General study points: Tumor TCR diversity was below lymph nodes but above nontumor tissue.

Via MiXCR, TCRdb re-called the multiplex PCR reads, giving one row per CDR3 protein. Counted here are approximately 250,000 distinct CDR3 sequences, around 35% occurring once; the ten biggest clones make up approximately 3.7%. The ends were cut back, 1 base at V and 0 bases at J, with 7 bases in the middle. The CDR3 spans 14 residues. Germline V CDR1 and CDR2: DFQATT, SNEGSKA (reference sequence). Axillary draining lymph nodes of breast cancer patients supplied the node samples. What was sequenced was axillary lymph node tissue. The V and J genes are TRBV20-1 and TRBJ1-5; no reliable D call. The receptor's source is a female donor with breast cancer. Some clones in this sample may be carry-over from other donors' samples. The CDR3: CSARGILSNQPQHF. In nucleotides, the CDR3 is TGCAGTGCTAGAGGGATCCTTAGCAATCAGCCCCAGCATTTT.